A selection of T cell receptor beta chains follows, all from one sample in a study of response to subunit inactivated influenza vaccine. Using its own MiXCR run on the RT-PCR reads, TCRdb lists one record per CDR3 protein. The sample records more than 400,000 distinct CDR3 sequences, roughly 11% being singletons. The specimen was PBMCs from blood, collected 45 days after vaccination. The receptors were sampled from a man aged 50 or older who received an inactivated influenza vaccine. Each CDR3 is given with its conserved first and last residue. The order of the fields is clone size, D gene, J gene, V gene, CDR3 protein, CDR3 DNA. D genes are given only for firm matches. Expanded clones get a size class; other rows say once, few or many, or leave the size out.

NA,NA,TRBJ1-1,TRBV25-1,CASSGTRPLGTEAFF,TGTGCCAGCAGTGGGACCCGACCCCTGGGCACTGAAGCTTTCTTT
NA,NA,TRBJ2-7,TRBV7-2,CASSPFGREQYF,TGTGCCAGCAGCCCGTTTGGCCGCGAGCAGTACTTC
few,NA,TRBJ2-7,TRBV11-2,CASSINRIVSHEQYF,TGTGCCAGCAGCATTAACAGGATCGTATCCCACGAGCAGTACTTC
many,NA,TRBJ1-4,TRBV29-1,CSVADGVATNEKLFF,TGCAGCGTTGCCGACGGAGTTGCAACTAATGAAAAACTGTTTTTT
NA,TRBD1,TRBJ2-5,TRBV7-2,CASRARTGLGETQYF,TGTGCCAGCAGGGCTAGGACAGGTCTCGGGGAGACCCAGTACTTC
many,NA,TRBJ1-1,TRBV6-6,CASSPGGMGEAFF,TGTGCCAGCAGTCCCGGAGGGATGGGTGAAGCTTTCTTT
few,NA,TRBJ2-7,TRBV7-2,CASSLGDRYEQYF,TGTGCCAGCAGCTTAGGGGACCGCTACGAGCAGTACTTC
few,TRBD2,TRBJ2-3,TRBV20-1,CSASPSGSGDTQYF,TGCAGTGCTAGCCCTAGCGGGAGCGGAGATACGCAGTATTTT
NA,TRBD2,TRBJ2-1,TRBV20-1,CRVSGNHNEQFF,TGCAGGGTTAGCGGGAACCACAATGAGCAGTTCTTC
many,NA,TRBJ2-5,TRBV7-2,CASSRGPNQETQYF,TGTGCCAGCAGCCGAGGGCCTAACCAAGAGACCCAGTACTTC
few,NA,TRBJ1-1,TRBV29-1,CSVADGLNTEAFF,TGCAGCGTTGCGGACGGATTGAACACTGAAGCTTTCTTT
NA,NA,TRBJ2-7,TRBV18,CASSPLTGSVSEQYF,TGTGCCAGCTCACCACTAACAGGGTCGGTGAGCGAGCAGTACTTC
many,NA,TRBJ2-2,TRBV7-2,CASSLGSGMAGELFF,TGTGCCAGCAGCTTAGGGTCAGGGATGGCCGGGGAGCTGTTTTTT
many,TRBD1,TRBJ2-5,TRBV10-3,CAISERQGAGETQYF,TGTGCCATCAGTGAAAGACAGGGGGCAGGGGAGACCCAGTACTTC
few,TRBD2,TRBJ2-1,TRBV7-2,CASSSSIAGGGDNEQFF,TGTGCCAGCAGCTCCTCCATTGCCGGCGGGGGGGACAATGAGCAGTTCTTC
many,TRBD1,TRBJ1-2,TRBV5-1,CASSTDRVYGYTF,TGCGCCAGCAGCACCGACAGGGTTTATGGCTACACCTTC
many,TRBD2,TRBJ2-1,TRBV12-3/TRBV12-4,CASRGGYNEQFF,TGTGCCAGCAGGGGGGGGTACAATGAGCAGTTCTTC
many,TRBD2,TRBJ2-1,TRBV12-3/TRBV12-4,CASSPAHSGRSYNEQFF,TGTGCCAGCAGTCCGGCCCATAGCGGGAGATCGTACAATGAGCAGTTCTTC
few,NA,TRBJ2-5,TRBV29-1,CSVSPPPRETQYF,TGCAGCGTTTCTCCCCCCCCTCGGGAGACCCAGTACTTC
few,NA,TRBJ1-2,TRBV4-2,CASSLSGRDGYTF,TGTGCCAGCAGCCTTTCGGGACGTGATGGCTACACCTTC
many,NA,TRBJ2-4,TRBV12-3/TRBV12-4,CASSSRQVGANIQYF,TGTGCCAGCAGTTCCAGACAGGTTGGTGCGAACATTCAGTACTTC
NA,TRBD2,TRBJ2-1,TRBV7-2,CASSPGAGSYNEQFF,TGTGCCAGCAGCCCCGGAGCGGGATCCTACAATGAGCAGTTCTTC
NA,TRBD2,TRBJ2-5,TRBV12-3/TRBV12-4,CASSFGAGTSGQETQYF,TGTGCCAGCAGTTTCGGAGCCGGGACTAGCGGCCAAGAGACCCAGTACTTC
NA,NA,TRBJ1-5,TRBV10-3,CAISVTDNQPQHF,TGTGCCATCAGTGTGACAGACAATCAGCCCCAGCATTTT
few,NA,TRBJ2-7,TRBV7-8,CASKNHWGSSYEQYF,TGTGCCAGCAAAAACCACTGGGGCAGCTCCTACGAGCAGTACTTC
few,NA,TRBJ1-5,TRBV4-3,CASSQDLPGPQHF,TGCGCCAGCAGCCAAGATTTACCCGGACCCCAGCATTTT
few,NA,TRBJ1-2,TRBV3-1,CASSQDRRGHDYGYTF,TGTGCCAGCAGCCAAGATCGACGGGGGCACGACTATGGCTACACCTTC